These 32 T cell receptor beta chains were all obtained from the same sample, sequenced in a study of CD8+ T cells in alopecia areata. The sequencing template was cDNA reverse transcribed from extracted RNA. Method: immunoSEQ multiplex PCR; TCRdb's copy keeps in-frame clones and lacks some. The top ten clones hold roughly 15% of a sample with 170,000 or so clones, 59% of them seen once. This material consisted of CD4+ T cells sorted from blood, taken at week 0. The receptors here all came from a human donor with alopecia areata.

The V gene is TRBV30, the J gene TRBJ1-2; D might be TRBD1 (6 bases). Germline loops: CDR1 GTSNPN, CDR2 SVGIG (reference sequence). The CDR3 is 11 residues long. CDR3 DNA: TGTGCGTCGGGGGGCTCCTATGGCTACACCTTC. It yields the protein CASGGSYGYTF.

The rearrangement links TRBV4-1 to TRBJ1-2; TRBD1 might be the D (6 bases). The germline gives CDR1 MGHRA, CDR2 YSYEKL. V dropped 1 base and J dropped 8 bases, with 8 bases sitting between them. CDR3 length: 12 amino acids. In DNA, the CDR3 is TGCGCCAGCAGCCAAGTGGGGGGCGGCTACACCTTC. Encoded protein: CASSQVGGGYTF.

V is TRBV4-2 and J is TRBJ2-3, with D hard to call. V lost 3 bases, J lost 2 bases, and 6 bases lay in between. CDR1 is LGHNA, CDR2 YNFKEQ, per germline. CDR3 length equals 13 residues. The DNA for the CDR3 is TGTGCCAGCAGCCATGATTACACAGATACGCAGTATTTT. This sequence encodes CASSHDYTDTQYF.

As for this clone: A read error may account for a junction end that differs from germline. V is TRBV25-1 and J is TRBJ2-5; unclear D gene. CDR3 length equals 15 residues. Germline V gene lookup returns CDR1 MGHDK and CDR2 SYGVNS. CDR3 loop: CASSEGVMAQETQYF. The CDR3, as DNA: TGTGCCAGCAGTGAAGGGGTGATGGCCCAAGAAACCCAGTACTTC.

The table lists this clone with a count of one. V and J are TRBV30 and TRBJ2-1; D is perhaps TRBD2 (6 bases). The CDR3 extends over 14 amino acids. The V gene lost 4 bases and the J gene lost 7 bases, with 17 bases spanning the gap. Germline values: CDR1 GTSNPN, CDR2 SVGIG (reference sequence). In DNA, the CDR3 is TGTGCCTGGATGGATCCGGGACTGACAAATGAGCAGTTCTTC. Amino acid sequence: CAWMDPGLTNEQFF. Using reference TRBV30 and TRBJ2-1 for the parts outside the CDR3, the full variable domain is SQTIHQWPATLVQPVGSPLSLECTVEGTSNPNLYWYRQAAGRGLQLLFYSVGIGQISSEVPQNLSASRPQDRQFILSSKKLLLSDSGFYLCAWMDPGLTNEQFFGPGTRLTVL.

Here the CDR3 DNA reads TGTGCCACCAGCAGAGATGAGCCGGAATTGGGGCAGTTCTTC. Amino acid sequence: CATSRDEPELGQFF. The chain employs TRBV15 and TRBJ2-1, with D unresolved. The CDR3 contains 14 residues. The germline CDR1 and CDR2 sequences are LNHNV and YYDKDF (reference sequence). V shed 0 bases and J shed 12 bases, with 15 bases lying between them.

This sequence joins TRBV10-2 and TRBJ2-7; 8 bases agree with TRBD1. J lost 3 bases, V lost 2 bases, and 3 bases had no gene match. The length of the CDR3 is 14 residues. Germline V lookup: CDR1 WSHSY, CDR2 SAAADI. The CDR3: CASSEQGAGYEQYF. The CDR3 DNA sequence: TGCGCCAGCAGTGAGCAGGGGGCGGGCTACGAGCAGTACTTC.

Here the CDR3 DNA reads TGTGCCAGCAGCCATGATTCACCCCTCCACTTT. Amino acid sequence: CASSHDSPLHF. This chain joins TRBV11-2 and TRBJ1-6; D is ambiguous. The CDR3 runs to 11 residues. V was pared by 5 bases and J by 8 bases, with 4 bases between. Germline V gene sequence: CDR1 SGHAT, CDR2 FQNNGV.

The chain is built from TRBV4-2 and TRBJ2-7; no definite D call. V was clipped by 1 base and J by 0 bases, with 7 bases between them. The germline gives CDR1 LGHNA, CDR2 YNFKEQ. The CDR3 runs to 14 residues. CDR3 in DNA: TGTGCCAGCAGCCAAGGCCACATCTCCTACGAGCAGTACTTC. This translates into CASSQGHISYEQYF.

The chain has TRBV5-6 and TRBJ1-1; 7 bases agree with TRBD1. Germline V gene data show CDR1 as SGHDT and CDR2 as YYEEEE. V was clipped by 4 bases and J by 0 bases; unmatched bases: 3. CDR3 size: 14 residues. The CDR3 loop is CASSPGGLNTEAFF. The DNA of the CDR3 is TGTGCCAGCAGCCCAGGGGGTCTGAACACTGAAGCTTTCTTT.

This chain links TRBV5-1 with TRBJ2-5; D may be TRBD2 (6 bases). The V gene lost 6 bases and the J gene lost 5 bases, with 17 bases spanning the gap. The CDR3 runs to 14 residues. Germline V gene data show CDR1 as SGHRS and CDR2 as YFSETQ. CDR3 bases: TGCGCCAGCACCTTCGGGACTTTTGGCGAGACCCAGTACTTC. Protein product: CASTFGTFGETQYF.

The rearrangement joins TRBV29-1 to TRBJ1-2, with a tentative D call TRBD1 (5 bases). Germline V gene data show CDR1 as SQVTM and CDR2 as ANQGSEA. CDR3 length: 15 amino acids. The ends were cut back, 7 bases at V and 4 bases at J, with 22 bases in the middle. The CDR3 region has the DNA TGCAGCGCCACACGCGGGGGGGGTGTTGGCTATGGCTACACCTTC. This encodes CSATRGGGVGYGYTF.

The rearrangement uses TRBV29-1 and TRBJ2-7, with D tentatively TRBD2 (5 bases). The CDR3 has 12 residues. The ends were cut back, 4 bases at V and 9 bases at J, with 16 bases in the middle. Germline CDR1 SQVTM, CDR2 ANQGSEA. The CDR3 coding sequence is TGCAGCGTTGGAGAGACGGTAGGAGGGCAGTACTTC. It translates to CSVGETVGGQYF.

This clone was found a few times. This chain links TRBV5-6 with TRBJ2-1; 11 bases match TRBD2. The V gene's germline CDR1 is SGHDT and CDR2 YYEEEE. CDR3 length: 16 amino acids. V shed 0 bases, J shed 1 base, and the junction held 0 bases outside the gene matches. CDR3 DNA sequence: TGTGCCAGCAGCTTGGTAGCGGGGGGGTCCTACAATGAGCAGTTCTTC. Its translation: CASSLVAGGSYNEQFF.

V and J are TRBV5-4 and TRBJ2-5; D remains unclear. The CDR3 is made up of 13 amino acids. In germline, CDR1 is SGHNT, CDR2 YYREEE (reference sequence). V lost 2 bases and J 5 bases, leaving 10 bases between the germline ends. The CDR3 DNA is TGTGCCAGCAGCTTTCAGGAATGGGAGACCCAGTACTTC. Protein: CASSFQEWETQYF. Filled out from reference TRBV5-4 and TRBJ2-5, the complete variable domain reads ETGVTQSPTHLIKTRGQQVTLRCSSQSGHNTVSWYQQALGQGPQFIFQYYREEENGRGNFPPRFSGLQFPNYSSELNVNALELDDSALYLCASSFQEWETQYFGPGTRLLVL.

The rearrangement uses TRBV27 and TRBJ2-7; D remains ambiguous. CDR1 is MNHEY, CDR2 SMNVEV, per germline (reference sequence). The CDR3 sequence is 14 residues long. V lost 4 bases to trimming and J lost 6 bases, with 16 bases between them. In nucleotides, the CDR3 is TGTGCCAGCAGTTCACAGATTTGGGGTGGCGAGCAGTACTTC. This encodes CASSSQIWGGEQYF.

V usage is TRBV6-5 and J usage is TRBJ2-7, with TRBD1 matching over 10 bases. Germline values: CDR1 MNHEY, CDR2 SVGAGI. The CDR3 runs to 13 residues. V lost 8 bases to trimming and J lost 4 bases; unmatched junction nucleotides: 5. CDR3 nucleotide sequence: TGTGCCAGCCGGGACAGGGGACTGTACGAGCAGTACTTC. Translated, it gives CASRDRGLYEQYF.

The chain joins TRBV30 to TRBJ2-3; 12 bases are shared with TRBD2. V trimming: 4 bases; J trimming: 3 bases; junction bases outside the gene matches: 8. The CDR3 totals 16 residues. Looked up from germline, CDR1 is GTSNPN and CDR2 is SVGIG (reference sequence). CDR3 sequence (DNA): TGTGCCTGGACTAGCGGGGGGGCCGGCGGTACAGATACGCAGTATTTT. Protein sequence: CAWTSGGAGGTDTQYF.

The chain carries TRBV4-1 and TRBJ1-2; TRBD1 might be the D (5 bases). CDR1 MGHRA and CDR2 YSYEKL come from the germline V gene. This CDR3 is built from 19 residues. The V and J ends lost 3 bases and 0 bases respectively, with 23 bases between them. CDR3 residues: CASSQFVRVKYGANYGYTF. CDR3 bases: TGCGCCAGCAGCCAGTTTGTCAGGGTTAAGTATGGAGCTAACTATGGCTACACCTTC.

There are a few counts of this clone. The gene calls are TRBV7-9 and TRBJ2-1; 10 nucleotides match TRBD2. The V gene's germline CDR1 is SEHNR and CDR2 FQNEAQ (reference sequence). The CDR3 extends over 15 amino acids. The J segment lost 6 bases and the V segment lost 7 bases, leaving 9 bases of the junction unmatched. For the CDR3, the DNA is TGTGCCAGCATTTACGGGGCTAGCGGGGGCAATGAGCAGTTCTTC. This codes for CASIYGASGGNEQFF.

The chain uses TRBV5-1 and TRBJ2-5, with a possible D match to TRBD2 (6 bases). This CDR3 has 16 residues. V dropped 1 base and J dropped 5 bases, with 18 bases sitting between them. Germline V gene sequence: CDR1 SGHRS, CDR2 YFSETQ. Here the CDR3 reads CASSLSPSLEGETQYF. The CDR3 bases are TGCGCCAGCAGCTTGAGCCCCAGTTTGGAGGGGGAGACCCAGTACTTC.

V usage is TRBV12-5 and J usage is TRBJ2-1; a weak D match, TRBD2 (5 bases). The CDR3 has 13 amino acids. Per the germline V gene, CDR1 is LGHNT and CDR2 is FRNRAP. Trimming left V 0 bases short and J 9 bases short, with 9 bases between. The CDR3 loop is CASGLVFGVEQFF. The CDR3 DNA sequence: TGTGCTAGTGGTTTGGTATTCGGGGTTGAGCAGTTCTTC.

This clone has more than one count but fewer than ten. For the CDR3, the DNA is TGTGCCAGCAAATTACGGGGGGGAGATCAGCCCCAGCATTTT. Its protein product is CASKLRGGDQPQHF. The chain couples TRBV6-5 to TRBJ1-5; possible D gene TRBD1, 5 bases. Per germline, CDR1 MNHEY and CDR2 SVGAGI. The CDR3 extends over 14 amino acids. With 7 bases removed from V and 5 bases from J, the gap between germline ends came to 15 bases.

This sequence joins TRBV4-1 and TRBJ2-5, with 8 nucleotides matching TRBD2. Trimming removed 2 bases from V and 4 bases from J; junction bases left unmatched: 9. The germline V gene has CDR1 MGHRA and CDR2 YSYEKL. The CDR3 consists of 16 residues. The CDR3 DNA follows: TGCGCCAGCAGCCAACTCCCCGGACTAGCTCGAGAGACCCAGTACTTC. It is translated as CASSQLPGLARETQYF.

In this sample, this clone turned up many times. This chain connects TRBV11-2 to TRBJ2-1; D perhaps matches TRBD2 (7 bases). CDR1 is SGHAT, CDR2 FQNNGV, per germline. Trimming took 1 base from V and 7 from J, leaving 11 bases between them. The CDR3 spans 14 residues. This chain's CDR3 is CASSLAGGMNEQFF. The CDR3 DNA is TGTGCCAGCAGCTTAGCGGGGGGCATGAATGAGCAGTTCTTC.

V usage is TRBV7-9 and J usage is TRBJ2-7, with D unclear. The CDR3 is made up of 14 amino acids. The V gene lost 1 base and the J gene lost 6 bases, with 13 bases spanning the gap. The V gene's germline CDR1 is SEHNR and CDR2 FQNEAQ (reference sequence). CDR3 in amino acids: CASSLVGRTTEQYF. The CDR3 DNA is TGTGCCAGCAGCTTAGTCGGACGCACCACCGAGCAGTACTTC.

This clone turned up a few times. The chain has TRBV29-1 and TRBJ1-2; D is uncertain. The CDR3 runs 13 residues. Trimming shortened V by 4 bases and J by 5 bases, and 14 bases separated the two germline ends. Germline CDR1 and CDR2: SQVTM and ANQGSEA. The CDR3 sequence: CSVVGIGRYGYTF. For the CDR3, the DNA is TGCAGCGTTGTCGGTATAGGGCGTTATGGCTACACCTTC.

This clone was seen more than once but under ten times. The chain is built from TRBV11-2 and TRBJ2-1, with D possibly matching TRBD1 (5 bases). Trimming removed 1 base at V and 6 bases at J, with 13 bases between. Germline V CDR1 and CDR2: SGHAT, FQNNGV. CDR3 length equals 15 residues. The CDR3 protein is CASSLAGLGINEQFF. The CDR3 DNA reads TGTGCCAGCAGCTTAGCAGGGTTAGGTATCAATGAGCAGTTCTTC.

This clone was recorded once. For the CDR3, the DNA is TGTGCCAGCAGTCTAGCGGGGGAGAACACCGGGGAGCTGTTTTTT. Protein sequence: CASSLAGENTGELFF. This chain links TRBV2 with TRBJ2-2, with 10 bases aligning to TRBD2. V trimming: 5 bases; J trimming: 1 base; junction bases outside the gene matches: 1. This CDR3 region has 15 residues. The germline V gene has CDR1 SNHLY and CDR2 FYNNEI.

The genes are TRBV19 and TRBJ2-7; 10 nucleotides agree with TRBD1. V shed 4 bases, J shed 2 bases, and the junction held 5 bases outside the gene matches. Germline-derived CDR1 and CDR2 are LNHDA and SQIVND (reference sequence). This CDR3 contains 15 residues. The CDR3 spells CASSRTGTGAYEQYF. The CDR3, as DNA: TGTGCCAGTAGTAGGACCGGGACAGGGGCCTACGAGCAGTACTTC. Full variable domain (remainder filled in from reference TRBV19 and TRBJ2-7): DGGITQSPKYLFRKEGQNVTLSCEQNLNHDAMYWYRQDPGQGLRLIYYSQIVNDFQKGDIAEGYSVSREKKESFPLTVTSAQKNPTAFYLCASSRTGTGAYEQYFGPGTRLTVT.

This chain uses TRBV9 with TRBJ2-4, with D perhaps assigned TRBD1 or TRBD2 (5 bases each). The CDR3 runs to 15 residues. V lost 4 bases to trimming and J lost 6 bases, with 17 bases between them. Germline assignment: CDR1 SGDLS and CDR2 YYNGEE. This chain's CDR3 is CASSSPTGTRNIQYF. CDR3 nucleotides: TGTGCCAGCAGCTCCCCGACCGGGACGAGAAACATTCAGTACTTC.

This rearrangement joins TRBV5-1 to TRBJ2-3, with a tentative D call TRBD2 (6 bases). The CDR3 is 16 residues long. The ends were cut back, 1 base at V and 4 bases at J, with 16 bases in the middle. The V gene's germline CDR1 is SGHRS and CDR2 YFSETQ. CDR3 residues: CASSLKVSSVADTQYF. CDR3 nucleotide sequence: TGCGCCAGCAGCTTGAAGGTCTCTAGCGTGGCAGATACGCAGTATTTT.